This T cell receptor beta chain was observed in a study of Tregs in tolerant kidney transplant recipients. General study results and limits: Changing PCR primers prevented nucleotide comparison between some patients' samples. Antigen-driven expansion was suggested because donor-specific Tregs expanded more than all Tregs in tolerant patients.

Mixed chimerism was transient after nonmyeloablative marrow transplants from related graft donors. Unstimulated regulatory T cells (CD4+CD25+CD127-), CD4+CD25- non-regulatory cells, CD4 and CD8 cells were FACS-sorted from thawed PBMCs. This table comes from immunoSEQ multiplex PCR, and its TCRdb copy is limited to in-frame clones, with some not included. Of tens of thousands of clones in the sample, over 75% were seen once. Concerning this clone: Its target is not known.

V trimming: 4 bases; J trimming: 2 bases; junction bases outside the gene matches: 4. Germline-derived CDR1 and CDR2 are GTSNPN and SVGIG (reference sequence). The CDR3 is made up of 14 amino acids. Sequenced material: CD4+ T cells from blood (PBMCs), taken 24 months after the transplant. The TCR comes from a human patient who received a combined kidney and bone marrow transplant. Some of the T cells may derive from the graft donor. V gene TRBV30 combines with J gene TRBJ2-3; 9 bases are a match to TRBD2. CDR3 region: CAWTSGRTTDTQYF. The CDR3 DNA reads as TGTGCCTGGACGAGCGGGAGGACCACAGATACGCAGTATTTT.